This paragraph reports one T cell receptor beta chain. The antigen remains undetermined. The sample belongs to a study of T cells in localized non-small cell lung cancer. Germline CDR1 reads SGHTA; CDR2 reads FQGNSA. Trimming stripped 6 bases from V and 6 bases from J, with 12 bases between. The CDR3 length is 13 residues. Findings of the study overall: Measurement of T cell clonality placed uninvolved adjacent lung highest, above the level in tumor.

The method was immunoSEQ multiplex PCR; TCRdb's version includes in-frame clones alone and lacks a portion of them. This sample has about 6,000 clones, with roughly two fifths found just once. Source: lung tumor tissue, taken before any cancer treatment. The chain has TRBV7-2 and TRBJ2-1; D remains unclear. This TCR was recovered from a woman aged 35 to 75 with stage II squamous cell lung carcinoma. The CDR3, as DNA: TGTGCCAGCAGTCCCGGATGGGGCAATGAGCAGTTCTTC. The encoded protein is CASSPGWGNEQFF.